The 10 T cell receptor beta chains below all came from one sample that was sequenced in a study of sequential checkpoint blockade in melanoma. Only in-frame clones appear in the TCRdb table, and some are missing; sequencing was by immunoSEQ multiplex PCR. This table holds some 6,000 clones, around 20% found once. The treatment denotes: randomized to nivolumab then ipilimumab (arm A) or the reverse (arm B). Sequenced here: tumor tissue (inferred from file names), sampled from a patient given nivolumab and ipilimumab in sequence. These TCRs come from a human donor with melanoma.

A remark on this clone: Other nucleotide sequences from this sample produce the same CDR3. This chain joins TRBV6-8 and TRBJ1-1; no firm D call. Trimming removed 6 bases at V and 0 bases at J, with 5 bases between. Per germline, CDR1 MNHGY and CDR2 SAAAGT. This CDR3 has 12 amino acids. As DNA, the CDR3 is TGTGCCAGCAGGTCCGTGAACACTGAAGCTTTCTTT. This encodes CASRSVNTEAFF.

This clone has just a few counts. V and J are TRBV12-5 and TRBJ1-4, with TRBD1 as a possible D gene (5 bases). Germline lookup yields CDR1 LGHNT and CDR2 FRNRAP. The CDR3 covers 14 residues. CDR3 residues: CASTRNGGGEKLFF. In DNA, the CDR3 is TGTGCCAGCACCCGAAACGGCGGGGGTGAAAAACTGTTTTTT.

This clone was detected only a few times. The genes are TRBV30 and TRBJ1-4, with 9 bases fitting TRBD1. This CDR3 has 14 residues. Trimming at V came to 1 base and at J to 5 bases, leaving 2 bases not matched to a gene. CDR1 GTSNPN and CDR2 SVGIG come from the germline V gene (reference sequence). The CDR3 DNA reads TGTGCCTGGAGTGCCGGGACAGGGAATGAAAAACTGTTTTTT. Its translation: CAWSAGTGNEKLFF.

The CDR3 bases are TGTGCCAGCTTGGAGACAGGTGGGGAGGACACCATATATTTT. Amino acids: CASLETGGEDTIYF. The chain uses TRBV11-3 and TRBJ1-3; possible D gene TRBD1, 6 bases. Germline V gene lookup returns CDR1 SGHNT and CDR2 YENEEA. CDR3 length: 14 residues. Trimming stripped 8 bases from V and 8 bases from J, with 19 bases between.

In its sample, this clone is large. The chain has TRBV6-8 and TRBJ2-7; 8 nucleotides agree with TRBD2. This CDR3 region has 16 residues. V trimming: 7 bases; J trimming: 3 bases; junction bases outside the gene matches: 14. Germline V gives CDR1 MNHGY, CDR2 SAAAGT. The DNA of the CDR3 is TGTGCCAGCAAAAATGTCTTCAGCGGGAGTGGCTACGAGCAGTACTTC. Its protein product is CASKNVFSGSGYEQYF.

The chain combines TRBV29-1 with TRBJ1-2; no reliable D call. The germline V and J ends were trimmed by 3 bases and 3 bases, with 8 bases remaining between them. Per the germline V gene, CDR1 is SQVTM and CDR2 is ANQGSEA. This CDR3 region has 12 residues. This chain's CDR3 is CSVDFQDYGYTF. In DNA, the CDR3 is TGCAGCGTTGACTTCCAGGACTATGGCTACACCTTC.

The gene calls are TRBV9 and TRBJ2-1; 10 bases agree with TRBD2. The V gene end was trimmed by 6 bases and the J gene end by 15 bases; junction bases not matched to a gene: 12. This CDR3 has 13 residues. Germline-derived CDR1 and CDR2 are SGDLS and YYNGEE. CDR3 DNA sequence: TGTGCCAGCACCGAGAGGACTAGCGGCCTCTGGTTCTTC. Protein: CASTERTSGLWFF.

This clone was observed many times. At the DNA level, this CDR3 is encoded by other sequences in the same sample as well. The chain links TRBV6-8 to TRBJ2-3; possibly TRBD2 for D (5 bases). CDR3 size: 15 residues. Trimming removed 2 bases at V and 0 bases at J, with 9 bases between. From germline, CDR1 is MNHGY and CDR2 SAAAGT. CDR3 protein: CASSYRRRSTDTQYF. The CDR3 DNA sequence: TGTGCCAGCAGTTACAGGAGGCGAAGCACAGATACGCAGTATTTT.

This clone appeared a few times. The V call is TRBV11-3, the J call TRBJ2-2; no firm D call. CDR3 length: 15 residues. Germline CDR1 and CDR2: SGHNT and YENEEA. V was cut by 1 base and J by 4 bases, with 10 bases left in between. The CDR3 loop reads CASSLGFPGTGELFF. CDR3 in DNA: TGTGCCAGCAGCTTAGGGTTCCCCGGCACCGGGGAGCTGTTTTTT.

This clone was found many times. This chain links TRBV11-3 with TRBJ2-5; 7 bases match TRBD1. Germline V gene data show CDR1 as SGHNT and CDR2 as YENEEA. V lost 5 bases and J lost 4; bases outside the gene matches: 7. The CDR3 contains 14 residues. CDR3 loop: CASSLNRGRETQYF. DNA for the CDR3: TGTGCCAGCAGCCTGAACAGGGGCCGAGAGACCCAGTACTTC.